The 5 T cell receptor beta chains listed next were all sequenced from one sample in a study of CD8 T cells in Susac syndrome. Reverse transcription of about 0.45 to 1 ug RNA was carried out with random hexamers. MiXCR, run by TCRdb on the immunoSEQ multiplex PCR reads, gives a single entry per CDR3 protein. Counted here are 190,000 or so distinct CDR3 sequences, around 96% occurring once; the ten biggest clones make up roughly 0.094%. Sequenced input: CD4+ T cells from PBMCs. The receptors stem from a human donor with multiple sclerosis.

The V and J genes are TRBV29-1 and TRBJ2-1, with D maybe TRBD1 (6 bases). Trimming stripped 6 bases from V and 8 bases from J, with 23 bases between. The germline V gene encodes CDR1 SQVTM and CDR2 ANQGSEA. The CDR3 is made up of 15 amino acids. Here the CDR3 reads CSVLSGTLKGDEQFF. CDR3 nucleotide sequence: TGCAGCGTGCTCTCGGGGACACTCAAAGGCGATGAGCAGTTCTTC.

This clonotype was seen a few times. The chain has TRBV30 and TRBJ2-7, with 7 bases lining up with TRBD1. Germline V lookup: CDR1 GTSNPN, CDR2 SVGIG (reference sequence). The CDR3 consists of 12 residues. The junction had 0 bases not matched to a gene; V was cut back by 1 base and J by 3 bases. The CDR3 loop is CAWSGQGYEQYF. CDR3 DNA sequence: TGTGCCTGGAGTGGACAGGGCTACGAGCAGTACTTC.

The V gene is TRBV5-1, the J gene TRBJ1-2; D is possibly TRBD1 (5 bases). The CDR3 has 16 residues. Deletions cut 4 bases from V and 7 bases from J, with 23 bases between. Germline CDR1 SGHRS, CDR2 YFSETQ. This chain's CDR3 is CASSPHPGSPWGGYTF. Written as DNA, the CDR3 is TGCGCCAGCAGCCCACATCCAGGGTCCCCGTGGGGTGGCTACACCTTC.

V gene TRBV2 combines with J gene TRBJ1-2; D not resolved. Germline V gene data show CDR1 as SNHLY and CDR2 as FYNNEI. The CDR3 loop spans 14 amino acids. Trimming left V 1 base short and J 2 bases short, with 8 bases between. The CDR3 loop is CASSEELINYGYTF. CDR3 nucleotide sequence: TGTGCCAGCAGTGAAGAATTAATAAACTATGGCTACACCTTC.

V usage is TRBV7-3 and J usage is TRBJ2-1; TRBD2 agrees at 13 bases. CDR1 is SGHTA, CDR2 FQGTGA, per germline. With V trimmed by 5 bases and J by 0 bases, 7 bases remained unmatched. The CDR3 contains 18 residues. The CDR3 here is CASSGGLAGDPSYNEQFF. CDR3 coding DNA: TGTGCCAGCAGCGGCGGACTAGCGGGAGACCCCTCCTACAATGAGCAGTTCTTC.